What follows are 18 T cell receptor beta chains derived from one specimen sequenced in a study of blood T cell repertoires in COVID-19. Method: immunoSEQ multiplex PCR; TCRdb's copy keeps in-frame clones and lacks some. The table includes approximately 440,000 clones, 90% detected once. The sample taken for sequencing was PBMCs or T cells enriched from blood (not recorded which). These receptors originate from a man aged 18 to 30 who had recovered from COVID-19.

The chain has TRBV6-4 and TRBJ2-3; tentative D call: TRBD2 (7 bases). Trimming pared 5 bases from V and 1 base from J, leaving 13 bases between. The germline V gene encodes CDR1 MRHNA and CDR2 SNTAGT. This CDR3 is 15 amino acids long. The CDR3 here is CASSLQGGGTDTQYF. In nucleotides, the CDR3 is TGTGCCAGCAGTCTACAGGGAGGGGGCACAGATACGCAGTATTTT.

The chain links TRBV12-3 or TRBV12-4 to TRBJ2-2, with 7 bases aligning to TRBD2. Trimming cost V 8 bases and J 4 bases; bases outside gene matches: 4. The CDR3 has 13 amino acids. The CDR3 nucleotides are TGTGCCAGCGGGGGGGACGGCACCGGGGAGCTGTTTTTT. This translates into CASGGDGTGELFF.

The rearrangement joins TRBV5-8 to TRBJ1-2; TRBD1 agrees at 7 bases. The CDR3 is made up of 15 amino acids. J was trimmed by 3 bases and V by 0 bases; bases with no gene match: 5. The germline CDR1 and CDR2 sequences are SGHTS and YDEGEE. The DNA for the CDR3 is TGTGCCAGCAGCTTGGGTGGCAGGGGGGACTATGGCTACACCTTC. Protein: CASSLGGRGDYGYTF.

The CDR3 sequence: CASSQGFGSPLHF. The CDR3 DNA is TGTGCCAGCAGCCAGGGTTTCGGGTCACCCCTCCACTTT. The chain carries TRBV27 and TRBJ1-6; the D gene is possibly TRBD1 (5 bases). CDR3 size: 13 residues. V lost 6 bases and J lost 10, with 13 bases in between. Germline assignment: CDR1 MNHEY and CDR2 SMNVEV (reference sequence).

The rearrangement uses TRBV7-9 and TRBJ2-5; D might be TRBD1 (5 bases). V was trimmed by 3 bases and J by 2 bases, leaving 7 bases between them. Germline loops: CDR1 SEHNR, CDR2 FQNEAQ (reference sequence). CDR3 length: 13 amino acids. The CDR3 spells CASSLTAQETQYF. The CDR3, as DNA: TGTGCCAGCAGCTTGACAGCTCAAGAGACCCAGTACTTC.

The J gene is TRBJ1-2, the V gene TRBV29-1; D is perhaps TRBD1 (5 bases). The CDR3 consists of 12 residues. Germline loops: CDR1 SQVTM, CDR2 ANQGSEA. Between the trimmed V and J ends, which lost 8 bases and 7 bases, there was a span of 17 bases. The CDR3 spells CSLGQGGGGYTF. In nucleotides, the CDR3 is TGCAGCCTCGGCCAGGGCGGCGGTGGCTACACCTTC.

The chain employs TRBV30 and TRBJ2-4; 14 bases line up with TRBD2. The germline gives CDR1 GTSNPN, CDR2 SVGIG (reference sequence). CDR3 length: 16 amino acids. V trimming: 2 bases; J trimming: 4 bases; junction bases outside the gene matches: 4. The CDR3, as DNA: TGTGCCTGGAGTTCGGGACTAGCGGGAGTAAAAAACATTCAGTACTTC. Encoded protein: CAWSSGLAGVKNIQYF. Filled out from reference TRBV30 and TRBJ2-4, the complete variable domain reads SQTIHQWPATLVQPVGSPLSLECTVEGTSNPNLYWYRQAAGRGLQLLFYSVGIGQISSEVPQNLSASRPQDRQFILSSKKLLLSDSGFYLCAWSSGLAGVKNIQYFGAGTRLSVL.

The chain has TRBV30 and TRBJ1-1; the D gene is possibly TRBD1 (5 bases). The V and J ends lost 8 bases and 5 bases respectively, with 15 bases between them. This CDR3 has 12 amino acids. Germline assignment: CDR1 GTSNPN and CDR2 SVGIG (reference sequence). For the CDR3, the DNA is TGTGCCCACACCGGGGGGAGAACTGAAGCTTTCTTT. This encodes CAHTGGRTEAFF.

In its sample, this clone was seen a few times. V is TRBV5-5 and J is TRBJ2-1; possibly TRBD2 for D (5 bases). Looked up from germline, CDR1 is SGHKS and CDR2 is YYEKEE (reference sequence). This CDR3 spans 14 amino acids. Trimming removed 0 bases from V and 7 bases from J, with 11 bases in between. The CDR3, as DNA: TGTGCCAGCAGCTTGGCCCCAACGGGGAATGAGCAGTTCTTC. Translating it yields CASSLAPTGNEQFF.

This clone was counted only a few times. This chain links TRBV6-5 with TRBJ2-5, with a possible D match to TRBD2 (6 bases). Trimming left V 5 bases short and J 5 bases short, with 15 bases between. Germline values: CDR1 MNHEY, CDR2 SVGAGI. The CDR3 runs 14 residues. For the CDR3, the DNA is TGTGCCAGCAGTCCGAGGAGGGCTGGGGAGACCCAGTACTTC. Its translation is CASSPRRAGETQYF.

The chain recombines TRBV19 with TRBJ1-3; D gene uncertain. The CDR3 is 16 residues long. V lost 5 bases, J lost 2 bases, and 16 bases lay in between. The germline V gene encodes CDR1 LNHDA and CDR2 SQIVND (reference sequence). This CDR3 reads CASSGSTSVTGNTIYF. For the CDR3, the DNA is TGTGCCAGTAGTGGGAGCACTTCGGTCACTGGAAACACCATATATTTT.

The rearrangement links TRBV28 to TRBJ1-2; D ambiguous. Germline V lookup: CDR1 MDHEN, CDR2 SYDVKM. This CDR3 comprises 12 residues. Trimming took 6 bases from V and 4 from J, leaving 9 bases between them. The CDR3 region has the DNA TGTGCCAGCAGCACAACAGTCTATGGCTACACCTTC. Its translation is CASSTTVYGYTF.

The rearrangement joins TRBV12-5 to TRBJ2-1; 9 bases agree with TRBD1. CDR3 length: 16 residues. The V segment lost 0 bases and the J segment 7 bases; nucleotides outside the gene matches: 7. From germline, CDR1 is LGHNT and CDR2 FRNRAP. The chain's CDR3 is CASGLVLGQGWNEQFF. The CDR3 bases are TGTGCTAGTGGTTTGGTACTTGGACAGGGGTGGAATGAGCAGTTCTTC.

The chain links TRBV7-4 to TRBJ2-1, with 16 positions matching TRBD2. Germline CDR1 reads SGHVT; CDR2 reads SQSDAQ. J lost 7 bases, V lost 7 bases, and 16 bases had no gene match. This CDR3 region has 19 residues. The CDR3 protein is CASTVPGLAGGPFSNEQFF. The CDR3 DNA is TGTGCCAGCACCGTCCCGGGACTAGCGGGGGGGCCATTTTCGAATGAGCAGTTCTTC.

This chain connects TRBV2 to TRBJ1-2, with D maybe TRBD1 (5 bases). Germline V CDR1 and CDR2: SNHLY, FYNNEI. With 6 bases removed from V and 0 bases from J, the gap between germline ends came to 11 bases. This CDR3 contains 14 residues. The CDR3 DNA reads TGTGCCAGCAGCAGCGTGACAGCTAACTATGGCTACACCTTC. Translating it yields CASSSVTANYGYTF.

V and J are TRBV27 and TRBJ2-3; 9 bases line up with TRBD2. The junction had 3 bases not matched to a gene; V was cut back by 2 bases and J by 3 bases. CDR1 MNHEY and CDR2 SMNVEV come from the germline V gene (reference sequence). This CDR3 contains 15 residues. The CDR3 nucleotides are TGTGCCAGCAGTTTAGGCGGGGGGGTTACAGATACGCAGTATTTT. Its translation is CASSLGGGVTDTQYF.

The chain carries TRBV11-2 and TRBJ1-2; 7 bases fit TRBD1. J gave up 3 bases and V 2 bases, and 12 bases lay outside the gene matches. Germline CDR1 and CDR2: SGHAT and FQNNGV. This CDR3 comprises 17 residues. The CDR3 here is CASSLMGLGRGDYGYTF. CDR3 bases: TGTGCCAGCAGCTTAATGGGTTTGGGCAGGGGGGACTATGGCTACACCTTC. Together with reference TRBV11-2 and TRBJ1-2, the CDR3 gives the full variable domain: EAGVAQSPRYKIIEKRQSVAFWCNPISGHATLYWYQQILGQGPKLLIQFQNNGVVDDSQLPKDRFSAERLKGVDSTLKIQPAKLEDSAVYLCASSLMGLGRGDYGYTFGSGTRLTVV.

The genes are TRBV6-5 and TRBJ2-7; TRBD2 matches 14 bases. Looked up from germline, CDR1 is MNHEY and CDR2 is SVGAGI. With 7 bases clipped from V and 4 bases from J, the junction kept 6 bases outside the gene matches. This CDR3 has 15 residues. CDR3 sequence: CASKTTSGGEYEQYF. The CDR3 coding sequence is TGTGCCAGCAAGACGACTAGCGGGGGGGAATACGAGCAGTACTTC.